One sample yielded the 21 T cell receptor beta chains listed below, sequenced in a study of blood T cell repertoires in COVID-19. Here immunoSEQ multiplex PCR was the method, and the copy in TCRdb shows in-frame clones only, minus some. The table has under 300,000 clones, roughly 90% seen once; the top ten hold about 6%. The specimen was PBMCs or T cells enriched from blood (not recorded which). These receptors all come from a woman younger than 45 with acute COVID-19.

Notes on this clone: This CDR3 is also generated by other DNA sequences in the sample. The chain uses TRBV6-5 and TRBJ1-1, with TRBD1 as a possible D gene (5 bases). The CDR3 consists of 14 residues. V lost 5 bases and J 1 base, leaving 11 bases between the germline ends. The germline CDR1 and CDR2 sequences are MNHEY and SVGAGI. The CDR3: CASSPRQGNTEAFF. DNA of the CDR3: TGTGCCAGCAGTCCGCGGCAGGGGAACACTGAAGCTTTCTTT.

The genes are TRBV19 and TRBJ2-2; 8 bases fit TRBD1. Trimming took 1 base from V and 5 from J; bases not matched to a gene: 6. Germline assignment: CDR1 LNHDA and CDR2 SQIVND (reference sequence). This CDR3 has 16 residues. The CDR3 is CASSIVRTGKTGELFF. The CDR3 nucleotides read TGTGCCAGTAGTATAGTGCGGACAGGGAAAACCGGGGAGCTGTTTTTT.

The chain joins TRBV11-2 to TRBJ2-1, with 7 bases that match TRBD2. There are 15 residues in the CDR3. In germline, CDR1 is SGHAT, CDR2 FQNNGV. V lost 4 bases to trimming and J lost 7 bases; unmatched junction nucleotides: 10. The CDR3 sequence: CASSSGLGNRNEQFF. As DNA, the CDR3 is TGTGCCAGCAGCTCCGGACTAGGGAACCGGAATGAGCAGTTCTTC.

This rearrangement joins TRBV5-1 to TRBJ2-5; 7 bases line up with TRBD2. The CDR3 length is 14 residues. The ends lost 3 bases at V and 4 bases at J; junction bases unmatched: 6. The germline gives CDR1 SGHRS, CDR2 YFSETQ. The CDR3 reads CASSWGGDRETQYF. In DNA, the CDR3 is TGCGCCAGCAGCTGGGGGGGAGATCGAGAGACCCAGTACTTC.

This clone was observed once. The chain combines TRBV6-5 with TRBJ1-1; the D gene is possibly TRBD1 (6 bases). Germline CDR1 reads MNHEY; CDR2 reads SVGAGI. The CDR3 is made up of 13 amino acids. Trimming shortened V by 7 bases and J by 3 bases, and 12 bases separated the two germline ends. DNA for the CDR3: TGTGCCAGCATGCGGACAGCAGACACTGAAGCTTTCTTT. It yields the protein CASMRTADTEAFF.

The genes are TRBV5-1 and TRBJ2-3, with 11 bases that match TRBD2. Germline V gene data show CDR1 as SGHRS and CDR2 as YFSETQ. The length of the CDR3 is 15 residues. J gave up 2 bases and V 7 bases, and 6 bases lay outside the gene matches. The CDR3 here is CASRLAGHNTDTQYF. The CDR3 DNA follows: TGCGCCAGCCGACTAGCGGGGCACAACACAGATACGCAGTATTTT.

The chain links TRBV2 to TRBJ1-1, with D unresolved. CDR1 is SNHLY and CDR2 is FYNNEI in the germline V gene. The CDR3 has 14 residues. V gave up 6 bases and J gave up 1 base, with 12 bases separating them. CDR3 DNA sequence: TGTGCCAGCAGATCAGCCCGGGAGAACACTGAAGCTTTCTTT. This gives the protein CASRSARENTEAFF.

This sequence joins TRBV5-1 and TRBJ2-3, with TRBD2 matching 12 bases. V gave up 0 bases and J gave up 5 bases; unmatched junction bases: 1. The CDR3 has 15 residues. Per germline, CDR1 SGHRS and CDR2 YFSETQ. The CDR3 nucleotides are TGCGCCAGCAGCTTGGGGGGACTAGCGGGAGATACGCAGTATTTT. It codes for CASSLGGLAGDTQYF.

V usage is TRBV7-2 and J usage is TRBJ2-3; a weak D match, TRBD2 (5 bases). V shed 5 bases and J shed 0 bases, with 15 bases lying between them. This CDR3 spans 16 amino acids. Per germline, CDR1 SGHTA and CDR2 FQGNSA. CDR3 protein: CASSPGFSSSTDTQYF. The CDR3 bases are TGTGCCAGCAGCCCGGGATTCTCCTCTAGCACAGATACGCAGTATTTT.

V is TRBV19 and J is TRBJ1-1, with D possibly being TRBD1 (6 bases). This CDR3 spans 13 amino acids. Between the trimmed V and J ends, which lost 6 bases and 5 bases, there was a span of 13 bases. Germline assignment: CDR1 LNHDA and CDR2 SQIVND (reference sequence). CDR3 sequence (DNA): TGTGCCAGTAGCCTCAGGGGACGGACTGAAGCTTTCTTT. Amino acids: CASSLRGRTEAFF. Filled out from reference TRBV19 and TRBJ1-1, the complete variable domain reads DGGITQSPKYLFRKEGQNVTLSCEQNLNHDAMYWYRQDPGQGLRLIYYSQIVNDFQKGDIAEGYSVSREKKESFPLTVTSAQKNPTAFYLCASSLRGRTEAFFGQGTRLTVV.

This chain uses TRBV5-1 with TRBJ2-2; 12 bases are shared with TRBD2. Looked up from germline, CDR1 is SGHRS and CDR2 is YFSETQ. This CDR3 is 17 amino acids long. V dropped 7 bases and J dropped 2; count of bases not matched to a gene: 9. CDR3 residues: CASGPPGLAGNTGELFF. CDR3 bases: TGCGCCAGCGGCCCACCGGGACTAGCGGGCAACACCGGGGAGCTGTTTTTT.

The chain joins TRBV27 to TRBJ1-1; D is uncertain. This CDR3 contains 13 residues. Trimming removed 7 bases at V and 4 bases at J, with 13 bases between. Germline lookup yields CDR1 MNHEY and CDR2 SMNVEV (reference sequence). CDR3 amino acids: CASTRRGATEAFF. The CDR3 bases are TGTGCCAGCACCCGACGAGGTGCCACTGAAGCTTTCTTT.

The genes are TRBV9 and TRBJ2-7; TRBD1 agrees at 9 bases. Per the germline V gene, CDR1 is SGDLS and CDR2 is YYNGEE. There are 13 residues in the CDR3. V trimming: 4 bases; J trimming: 5 bases; junction bases outside the gene matches: 4. CDR3 nucleotides: TGTGCCAGCAGCCGGACAGGGGTTAACGAGCAGTACTTC. Translating it yields CASSRTGVNEQYF.

The rearrangement links TRBV4-1 to TRBJ2-6; TRBD1 matches at 7 bases. The CDR3 covers 15 residues. The J segment lost 2 bases and the V segment lost 3 bases, leaving 1 base of the junction unmatched. CDR1 and CDR2 from the germline V gene are MGHRA and YSYEKL. The CDR3 reads CASSHDRAGANVLTF. CDR3 coding DNA: TGCGCCAGCAGCCATGACAGGGCTGGGGCCAACGTCCTGACTTTC.

This chain links TRBV6-5 with TRBJ1-6; a weak D match, TRBD1 (5 bases). CDR1 is MNHEY, CDR2 SVGAGI, per germline. The germline V and J ends were trimmed by 6 bases and 5 bases, with 14 bases remaining between them. This CDR3 has 15 amino acids. CDR3 loop: CASRPPGRDNSPLHF. The CDR3 DNA reads as TGTGCCAGCAGACCACCGGGCAGGGATAATTCACCCCTCCACTTT.

The gene calls are TRBV15 and TRBJ1-2; D possibly corresponds to TRBD1 (5 bases). CDR1 LNHNV and CDR2 YYDKDF come from the germline V gene (reference sequence). This CDR3 has 12 residues. Deletions cut 8 bases from V and 6 bases from J, with 13 bases between. CDR3 amino acids: CATGQGSHGYTF. The CDR3 bases are TGTGCCACCGGCCAGGGATCCCATGGCTACACCTTC.

The rearrangement joins TRBV27 to TRBJ1-5; TRBD1 might be the D (6 bases). Trimming pared 5 bases from V and 0 bases from J, leaving 20 bases between. The CDR3 runs to 18 residues. Germline values: CDR1 MNHEY, CDR2 SMNVEV (reference sequence). The CDR3 DNA reads TGTGCCAGCAGTCCCATGGCGGGGGGCAGGGTTAGCAATCAGCCCCAGCATTTT. Protein sequence: CASSPMAGGRVSNQPQHF.

The CDR3 sequence is CASSPGGAGGVNIQYF. The CDR3 region has the DNA TGCGCCAGCAGCCCCGGAGGGGCGGGAGGCGTAAACATTCAGTACTTC. The chain links TRBV5-1 to TRBJ2-4; TRBD2 aligns across 8 bases. V dropped 4 bases and J dropped 6; count of bases not matched to a gene: 12. Germline assignment: CDR1 SGHRS and CDR2 YFSETQ. CDR3 length: 16 residues.

The CDR3 sequence: CASTRGQGAWETQYF. The CDR3 bases are TGTGCCAGCACAAGGGGACAGGGGGCGTGGGAGACCCAGTACTTC. This rearrangement joins TRBV6-5 to TRBJ2-5, with 12 bases identical to TRBD1. The CDR3 spans 15 residues. Germline V gene data show CDR1 as MNHEY and CDR2 as SVGAGI. V shed 7 bases, J shed 5 bases, and the junction held 8 bases outside the gene matches.

A single count supports this clone. This rearrangement joins TRBV18 to TRBJ2-3; TRBD1 aligns across 8 bases. Germline V CDR1 and CDR2: KGHSH, LQKENI. The CDR3 has 13 amino acids. The junction had 3 bases not matched to a gene; V was cut back by 9 bases and J by 1 base. The CDR3 DNA follows: TGTGCCAGTAGGGGACAGGGCACAGATACGCAGTATTTT. Protein: CASRGQGTDTQYF. Combining the CDR3 with reference TRBV18 and TRBJ2-3 gives the whole variable domain NAGVMQNPRHLVRRRGQEARLRCSPMKGHSHVYWYRQLPEEGLKFMVYLQKENIIDESGMPKERFSAEFPKEGPSILRIQQVVRGDSAAYFCASRGQGTDTQYFGPGTRLTVL.

This sequence joins TRBV3-1 (or the pseudogene TRBV3-2) and TRBJ2-3; 8 bases align to TRBD2. CDR1 and CDR2 (germline): LGHDT, YNNKEL (reference sequence). The CDR3 has 15 amino acids. Trimming at V came to 4 bases and at J to 8 bases, leaving 11 bases not matched to a gene. CDR3 in amino acids: CASSPGLVTLGTQYF. DNA for the CDR3: TGTGCCAGCAGCCCGGGACTAGTAACTTTGGGTACGCAGTATTTT.